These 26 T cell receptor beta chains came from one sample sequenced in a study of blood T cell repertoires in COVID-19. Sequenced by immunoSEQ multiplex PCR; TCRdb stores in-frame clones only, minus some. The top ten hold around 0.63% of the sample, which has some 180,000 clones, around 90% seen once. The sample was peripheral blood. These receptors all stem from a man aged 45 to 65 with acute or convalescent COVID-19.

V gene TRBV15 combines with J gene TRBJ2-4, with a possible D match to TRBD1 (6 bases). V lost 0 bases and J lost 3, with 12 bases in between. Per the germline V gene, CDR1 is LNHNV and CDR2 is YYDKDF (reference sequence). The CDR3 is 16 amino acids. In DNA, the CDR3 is TGTGCCACCAGCAGAGATCTACAGGACAGCAAAAACATTCAGTACTTC. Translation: CATSRDLQDSKNIQYF.

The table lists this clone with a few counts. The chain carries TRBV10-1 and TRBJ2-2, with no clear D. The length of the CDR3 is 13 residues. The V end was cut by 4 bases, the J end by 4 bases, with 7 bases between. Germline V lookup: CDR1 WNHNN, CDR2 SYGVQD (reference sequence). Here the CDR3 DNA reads TGCGCCAGCAGTGGCAGTATCACCGGGGAGCTGTTTTTT. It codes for CASSGSITGELFF.

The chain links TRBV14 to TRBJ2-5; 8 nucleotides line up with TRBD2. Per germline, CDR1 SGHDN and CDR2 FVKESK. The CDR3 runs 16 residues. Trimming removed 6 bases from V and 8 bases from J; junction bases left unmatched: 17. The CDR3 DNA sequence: TGTGCCAGCAGTCTAAGGGTCAGCGGGGGAACTAGAACCCAGTACTTC. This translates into CASSLRVSGGTRTQYF.

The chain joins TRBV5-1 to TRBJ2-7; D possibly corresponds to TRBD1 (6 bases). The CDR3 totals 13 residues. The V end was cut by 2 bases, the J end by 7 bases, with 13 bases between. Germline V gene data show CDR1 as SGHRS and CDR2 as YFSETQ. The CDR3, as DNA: TGCGCCAGCAGCTTAATGCTCGGGACAGAGCAGTACTTC. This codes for CASSLMLGTEQYF.

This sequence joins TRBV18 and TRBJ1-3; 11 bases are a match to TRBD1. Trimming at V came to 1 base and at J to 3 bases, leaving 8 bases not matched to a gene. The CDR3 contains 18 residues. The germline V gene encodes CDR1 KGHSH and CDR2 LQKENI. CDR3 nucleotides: TGTGCCAGCTCACCACTTAGTCGGACAGGGGGCTTTGGAAACACCATATATTTT. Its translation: CASSPLSRTGGFGNTIYF.

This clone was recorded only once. The CDR3 protein is CASSLALGGEQYV. CDR3 sequence (DNA): TGTGCCAGCAGCTTAGCGTTGGGGGGCGAGCAGTACGTC. V and J are TRBV7-9 and TRBJ2-7; TRBD2 might be the D (6 bases). CDR1 is SEHNR and CDR2 is FQNEAQ in the germline V gene (reference sequence). The CDR3 covers 13 residues. The V and J ends lost 0 bases and 6 bases respectively, with 9 bases between them.

CDR3 sequence reads: CASEAGDQDTQYF. The CDR3, as DNA: TGTGCCAGCGAGGCGGGGGACCAAGATACGCAGTATTTT. This chain links TRBV19 with TRBJ2-3; 7 bases agree with TRBD2. CDR1 LNHDA and CDR2 SQIVND come from the germline V gene (reference sequence). The CDR3 length is 13 residues. The junction had 8 bases not matched to a gene; V was cut back by 9 bases and J by 5 bases.

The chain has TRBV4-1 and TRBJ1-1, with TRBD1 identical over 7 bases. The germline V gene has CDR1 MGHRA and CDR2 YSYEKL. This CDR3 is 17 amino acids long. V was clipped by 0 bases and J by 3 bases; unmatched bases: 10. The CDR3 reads CASSQDPEGQRYTEAFF. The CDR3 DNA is TGCGCCAGCAGCCAAGATCCGGAGGGACAGCGGTACACTGAAGCTTTCTTT.

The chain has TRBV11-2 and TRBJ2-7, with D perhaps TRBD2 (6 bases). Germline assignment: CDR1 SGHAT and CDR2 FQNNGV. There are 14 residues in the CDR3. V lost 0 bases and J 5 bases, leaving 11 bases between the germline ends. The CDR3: CASSLERESHEQYF. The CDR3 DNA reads TGTGCCAGCAGCTTAGAACGGGAGAGCCACGAGCAGTACTTC.

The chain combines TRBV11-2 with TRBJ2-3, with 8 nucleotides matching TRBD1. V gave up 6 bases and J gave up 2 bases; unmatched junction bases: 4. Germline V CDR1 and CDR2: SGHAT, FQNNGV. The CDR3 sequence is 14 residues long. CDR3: CASSLDRATDTQYF. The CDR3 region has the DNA TGTGCCAGCAGTCTGGACAGGGCCACAGATACGCAGTATTTT.

The CDR3 nucleotides read TGTGCCAGCAGTTCCATTCTACTAGCGCGCGATGAGCAGTTCTTC. Translation gives CASSSILLARDEQFF. This chain joins TRBV27 and TRBJ2-1; 7 bases agree with TRBD2. CDR3 length: 15 residues. CDR1 MNHEY and CDR2 SMNVEV come from the germline V gene (reference sequence). Trimming at V came to 4 bases and at J to 8 bases, leaving 11 bases not matched to a gene.

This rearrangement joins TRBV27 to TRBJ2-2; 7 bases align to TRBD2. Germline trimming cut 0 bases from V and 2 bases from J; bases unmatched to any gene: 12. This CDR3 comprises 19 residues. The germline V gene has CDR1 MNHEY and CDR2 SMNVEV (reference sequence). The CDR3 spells CASSLSGGAQRGNTGELFF. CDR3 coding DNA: TGTGCCAGCAGTTTATCTGGTGGGGCCCAGCGGGGAAACACCGGGGAGCTGTTTTTT.

CDR3 protein: CASSLGVSYEQYV. In DNA, the CDR3 is TGTGCCAGCAGCTTAGGCGTAAGCTACGAGCAGTACGTC. The chain has TRBV11-2 and TRBJ2-7, with D unclear. Germline V gene lookup returns CDR1 SGHAT and CDR2 FQNNGV. V lost 1 base and J 3 bases, leaving 7 bases between the germline ends. The CDR3 spans 13 residues.

DNA of the CDR3: TGTGCCAGCAGGCCGACAGGAACTAATGAAAAACTGTTTTTT. Its protein is CASRPTGTNEKLFF. This chain connects TRBV11-2 to TRBJ1-4; weak D call: TRBD1 (6 bases). Trimming pared 6 bases from V and 1 base from J, leaving 9 bases between. Per the germline V gene, CDR1 is SGHAT and CDR2 is FQNNGV. CDR3 length: 14 amino acids. The full variable domain, with the rest looked up from reference TRBV11-2 and TRBJ1-4, is EAGVAQSPRYKIIEKRQSVAFWCNPISGHATLYWYQQILGQGPKLLIQFQNNGVVDDSQLPKDRFSAERLKGVDSTLKIQPAKLEDSAVYLCASRPTGTNEKLFFGSGTQLSVL.

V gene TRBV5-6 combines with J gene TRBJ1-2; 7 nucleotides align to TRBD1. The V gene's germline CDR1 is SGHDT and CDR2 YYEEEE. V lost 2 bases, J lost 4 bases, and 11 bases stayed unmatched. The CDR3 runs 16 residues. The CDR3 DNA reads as TGTGCCAGCAGCTTATTTGACAGGGCCTTAGTCTATGGCTACACCTTC. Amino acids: CASSLFDRALVYGYTF.

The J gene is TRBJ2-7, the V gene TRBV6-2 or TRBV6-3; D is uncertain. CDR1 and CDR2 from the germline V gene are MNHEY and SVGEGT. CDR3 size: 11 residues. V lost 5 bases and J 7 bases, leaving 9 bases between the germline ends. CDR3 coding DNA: TGTGCCAGCAGTCCCGAGGAGGAGCAGTACGTC. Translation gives CASSPEEEQYV.

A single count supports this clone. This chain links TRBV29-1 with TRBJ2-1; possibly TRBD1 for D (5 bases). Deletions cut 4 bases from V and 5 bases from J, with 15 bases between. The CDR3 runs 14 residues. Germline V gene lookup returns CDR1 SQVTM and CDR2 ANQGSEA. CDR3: CSVGTPNGHNEQFF. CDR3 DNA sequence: TGCAGCGTTGGGACACCAAACGGACACAATGAGCAGTTCTTC.

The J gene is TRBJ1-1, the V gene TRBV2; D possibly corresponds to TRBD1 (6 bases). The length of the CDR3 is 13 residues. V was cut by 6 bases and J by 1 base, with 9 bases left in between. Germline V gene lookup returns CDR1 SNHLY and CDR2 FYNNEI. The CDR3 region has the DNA TGTGCCAGCAGCGGACAGTGGAACACTGAAGCTTTCTTT. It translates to CASSGQWNTEAFF.

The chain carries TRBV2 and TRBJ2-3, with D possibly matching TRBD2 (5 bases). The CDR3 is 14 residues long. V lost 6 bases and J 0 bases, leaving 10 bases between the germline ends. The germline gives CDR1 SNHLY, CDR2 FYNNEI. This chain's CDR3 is CASRVGLSTDTQYF. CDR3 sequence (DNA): TGTGCCAGCAGGGTAGGACTTAGCACAGATACGCAGTATTTT.

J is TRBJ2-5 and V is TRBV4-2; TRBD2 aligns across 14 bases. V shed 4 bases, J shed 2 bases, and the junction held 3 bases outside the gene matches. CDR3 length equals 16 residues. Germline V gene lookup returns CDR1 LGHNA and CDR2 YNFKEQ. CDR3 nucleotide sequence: TGTGCCAGCAGCCTGACTAGCGGGGGGGGACAAGAGACCCAGTACTTC. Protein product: CASSLTSGGGQETQYF.

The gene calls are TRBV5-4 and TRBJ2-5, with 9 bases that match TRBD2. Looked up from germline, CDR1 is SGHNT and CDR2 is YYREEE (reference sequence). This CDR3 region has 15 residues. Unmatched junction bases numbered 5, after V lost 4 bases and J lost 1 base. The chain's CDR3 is CASSRSGGSQETQYF. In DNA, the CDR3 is TGTGCCAGCAGCCGCAGCGGGGGGTCCCAAGAGACCCAGTACTTC.

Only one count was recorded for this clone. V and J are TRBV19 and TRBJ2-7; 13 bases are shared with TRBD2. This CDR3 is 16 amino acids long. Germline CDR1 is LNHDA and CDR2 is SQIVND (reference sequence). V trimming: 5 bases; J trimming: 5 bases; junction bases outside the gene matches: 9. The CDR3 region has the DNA TGTGCCAGTAGTCAGTTGGGACTAGCGGGACGAAACGAGCAGTACTTC. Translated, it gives CASSQLGLAGRNEQYF.

The CDR3 sequence is CASSPGGARGYEQYV. The CDR3 DNA reads TGTGCCAGCAGTCCCGGAGGTGCCAGGGGCTACGAGCAGTACGTC. The rearrangement uses TRBV6-2 or TRBV6-3 and TRBJ2-7; D might be TRBD1 (6 bases). CDR1 and CDR2 from the germline V gene are MNHEY and SVGEGT. This CDR3 contains 15 residues. V was cut by 5 bases and J by 3 bases, with 17 bases left in between.

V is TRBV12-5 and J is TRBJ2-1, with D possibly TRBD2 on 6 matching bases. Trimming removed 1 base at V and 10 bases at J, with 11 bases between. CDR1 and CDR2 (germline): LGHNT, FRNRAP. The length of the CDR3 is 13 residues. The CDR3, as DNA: TGTGCTAGTGGTTTGGGTGGGGGGTTGGAGCAGTTCTTC. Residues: CASGLGGGLEQFF.

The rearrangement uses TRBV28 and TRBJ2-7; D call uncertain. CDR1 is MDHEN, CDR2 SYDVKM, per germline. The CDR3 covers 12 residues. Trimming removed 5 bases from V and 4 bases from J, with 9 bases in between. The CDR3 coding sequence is TGTGCCAGCAGTCCCCCAGGATACGAGCAGTACGTC. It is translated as CASSPPGYEQYV.

CDR3 amino acids: CASSIGYGQHYGYTF. CDR3 coding DNA: TGTGCCAGCTCGATAGGGTATGGACAGCACTATGGCTACACCTTC. The gene calls are TRBV6-6 and TRBJ1-2; TRBD1 is a possible D gene (6 bases). The CDR3 contains 15 residues. The V gene lost 8 bases and the J gene lost 3 bases, with 19 bases spanning the gap. CDR1 is MNHNY, CDR2 SVGAGI, per germline (reference sequence).